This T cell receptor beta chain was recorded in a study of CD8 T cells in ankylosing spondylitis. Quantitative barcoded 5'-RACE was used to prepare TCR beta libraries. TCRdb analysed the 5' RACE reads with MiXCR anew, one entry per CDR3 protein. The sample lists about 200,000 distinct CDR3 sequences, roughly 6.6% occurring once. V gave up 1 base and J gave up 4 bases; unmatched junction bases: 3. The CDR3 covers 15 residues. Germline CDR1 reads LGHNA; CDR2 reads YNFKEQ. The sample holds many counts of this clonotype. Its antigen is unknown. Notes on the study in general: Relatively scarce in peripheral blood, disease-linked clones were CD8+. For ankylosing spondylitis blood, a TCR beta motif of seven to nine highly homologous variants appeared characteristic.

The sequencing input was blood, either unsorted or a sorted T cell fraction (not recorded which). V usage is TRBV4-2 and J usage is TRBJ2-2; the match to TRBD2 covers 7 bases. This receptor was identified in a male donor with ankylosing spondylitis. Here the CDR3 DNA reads TGTGCCAGCAGCCAAGTAGCGGGTTCCACCGGGGAGCTGTTTTTT. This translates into CASSQVAGSTGELFF.